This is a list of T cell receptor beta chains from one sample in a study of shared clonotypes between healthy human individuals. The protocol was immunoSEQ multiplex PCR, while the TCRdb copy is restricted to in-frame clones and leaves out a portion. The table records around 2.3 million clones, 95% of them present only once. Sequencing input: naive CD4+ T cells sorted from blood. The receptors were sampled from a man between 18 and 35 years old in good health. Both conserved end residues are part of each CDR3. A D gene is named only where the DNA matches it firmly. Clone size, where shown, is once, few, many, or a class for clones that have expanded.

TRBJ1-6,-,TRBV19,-,CASSIGPKNSPLHF
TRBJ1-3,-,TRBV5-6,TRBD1,CASSLVGLRDRGVDTIYF
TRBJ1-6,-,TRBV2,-,CASSEASGPQNNSPLHF
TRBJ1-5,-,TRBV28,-,CASSLGGAYSNQPQHF
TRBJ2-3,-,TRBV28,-,CASRLSRGTDTQYF
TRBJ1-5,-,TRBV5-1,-,CASSLEGENQPQHF
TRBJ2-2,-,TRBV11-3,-,CASSLLGAGELFF
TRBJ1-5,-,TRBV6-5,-,CASRRGPDQPQHF
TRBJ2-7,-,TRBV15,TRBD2,CATGAGFTYEQYF
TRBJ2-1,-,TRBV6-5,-,CASSQSAGTSQFF
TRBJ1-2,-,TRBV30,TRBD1,CAWRGQGTNYGYTF
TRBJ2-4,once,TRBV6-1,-,CASSELGQRGIQYF
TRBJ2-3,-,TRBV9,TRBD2,CASSVTAGNTDTQYF
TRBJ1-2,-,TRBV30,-,CAWMGRGGNYGYTF
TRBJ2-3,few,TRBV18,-,CASSPPGDTQYF
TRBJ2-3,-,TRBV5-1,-,CASSPAQKSSTDTQYF
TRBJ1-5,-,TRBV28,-,CASSLIVQGHQPQHF
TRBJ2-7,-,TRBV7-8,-,CASSFVVSYEQYF
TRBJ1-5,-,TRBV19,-,CTAVWAHQPQHF
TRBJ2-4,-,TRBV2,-,CASSSNWGKQNIQYF
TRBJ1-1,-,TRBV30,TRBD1,CAWSADRTGGRNTEAFF
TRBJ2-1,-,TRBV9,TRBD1,CASSVGVGTVYNEQFF
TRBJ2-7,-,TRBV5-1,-,CASSLEGSGYEQYF
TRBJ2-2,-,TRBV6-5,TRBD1,CASSRTGGGSGELFF
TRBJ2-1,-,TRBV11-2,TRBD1,CASSLRSLGQGGEQFF
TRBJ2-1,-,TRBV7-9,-,CASSLIGISYNEQFF
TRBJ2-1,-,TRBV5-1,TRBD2,CASSLGHGTSGPEGNEQFF
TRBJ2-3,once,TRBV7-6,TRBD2,CASSLSERGGRSTDTQYF
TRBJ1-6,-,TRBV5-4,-,CASNMVGTDSPLHF
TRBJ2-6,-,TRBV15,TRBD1,CATSGDRGLGANVLTF
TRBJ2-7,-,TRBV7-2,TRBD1,CASSLEGAGYEQYF
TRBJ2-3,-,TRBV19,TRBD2,CASSPPLAGRTDTQYF
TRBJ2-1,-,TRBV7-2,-,CASSLDGLRDNEQFF
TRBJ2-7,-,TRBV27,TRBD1,CASSLKLGQGNEQYF
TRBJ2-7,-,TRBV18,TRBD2,CASSRASGTSYEQYF
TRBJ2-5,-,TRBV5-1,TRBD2,CASSSGVAGGGAETQYF
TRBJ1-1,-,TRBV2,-,CASSEAQGQAFF
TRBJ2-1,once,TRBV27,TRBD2,CASSYARTSGYNEQFF
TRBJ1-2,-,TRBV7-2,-,CASSLAGAHYGYTF
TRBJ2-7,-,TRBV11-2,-,CASSLDRDEQYF
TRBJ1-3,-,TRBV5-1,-,CASSLEWPGNTIYF
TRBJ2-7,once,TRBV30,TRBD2,CAWRGLDREQYF
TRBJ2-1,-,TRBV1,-,CTSSLERVNLANEQFF
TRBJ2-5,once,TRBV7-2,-,CASSFGQKETQYF
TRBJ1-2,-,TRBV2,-,CASSVLMDNYGYTF
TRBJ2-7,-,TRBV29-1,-,CSVQRALGEQYF
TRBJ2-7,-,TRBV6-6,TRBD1,CASSYRTGKSYEQYF
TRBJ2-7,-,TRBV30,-,CACKAGRGPYEQYF
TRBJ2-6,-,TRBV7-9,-,CASSRRTPGANVLTF